This entry describes one TCR beta chain. This clonotype showed up just a few times. No cognate antigen has been identified for it. Base quality data are lacking; no much larger clone is found one base away. The donors were roughly 39 Caucasian individuals from Russia, aged roughly 6 to 90 years, who were systemically healthy. Approximately 10 milliliters of peripheral blood were collected from each donor into EDTA-treated Vacutainer tubes. Ficoll-Paque density-gradient centrifugation was used to isolate PBMCs, with at least 7 million obtained per sample. Trizol reagent was used to extract total RNA from PBMCs, with at least 6 micrograms per sample. For every donor, flow cytometry on a PBMC aliquot measured the percentage of naive CD45RAhigh/CD27high T cells. The CDR3 holds 15 amino acids from the cysteine to the phenylalanine. Solely the CDR3 DNA is kept, with 45 bases framed from the first base. Trimming accounts for 5 bases at V and 5 bases at J, while the number of junction bases matched to no gene is 5. CDR1 is given as SGHTA and CDR2 as FQGNSA, both from the germline V gene.

The library was produced with 5' RACE. Sequencing relied on an Illumina HiSeq 2500. A second PCR of about 6 to 11 cycles was performed with a sample-barcoded 5' primer and a J-beta primer mix. A template-switch 5' adaptor carrying 12 random nucleotides introduced a unique molecular identifier onto each TCR beta cDNA molecule. Each sample yielded at least 2.5 million CDR3-containing paired-end reads. The Mint cDNA synthesis kit, primed by a TRBC-specific oligonucleotide, was used to synthesize first-strand cDNA from all RNA. Following uracil-DNA glycosylase treatment, a first 18-cycle PCR with universal primers M1SS and BC2_uni_R was performed on all cDNA. The published analysis was carried out like this. Normalization of each sample was performed by random selection of 1 million high-quality reads, each carrying a distinct molecular identifier. Reads with shared molecular identifiers were discarded instead of being binned into consensus sequences. MiTCR, set to a Q25 quality threshold and the strictest error-elimination algorithm, was used for CDR3 identification, clonotype clustering and error correction. Lower-bound total TCR beta diversity was estimated with a nonparametric unseen species model using Euler transformation. Starting from the raw public reads, TCRdb applied fastp trimming at Q25, assembled clones with MiXCR and retained in-frame beta chains. All rows with the same CDR3 protein become a single entry with the most common DNA and genes. TCRdb, not the original authors, processed these V and J calls. The sample data list 600,000 to 1,000,000 distinct CDR3 sequences, and 20% to 30% of these were observed just once. Together, the top ten hold roughly 3.8% of the sample.

The data are from a study of blood T cells in healthy people across ages (dated by TCRdb to between 2014 and 2016). Some background on the complete study: In model experiments, roughly one uniquely barcoded TCR beta cDNA molecule per two T cells was captured by template switching. Age-related changes in TCR beta repertoire diversity were measured in the study by deep sequencing normalized with unique cDNA molecular identifiers. The donors were split into four age groups: young (average around 16 years), middle-aged (39), aged (roughly 60) and long-lived (82). Two additional independent replicas of 1 million unique cDNA reads from the same blood draw were analyzed for two donors (one aged 18 to 30 and one aged 80 or older). Study-level results and caveats: Because profiling used bulk unsorted PBMCs, naive and antigen-experienced compartments could not be compared conclusively. Donor CMV infection status was unknown, potentially confounding age-related changes in expanded clonotypes. Estimates of total diversity based on one million sequenced T cells were considered lower bounds and underestimates. A strong correlation was found between observed TCR beta diversity and the percentage of naive T cells measured by flow cytometry. Observed TCR beta diversity per million T cells fell roughly linearly with age, and a significant reduction was already apparent by age approximately 40. Compared with the aged group, more naive CD4+ T cells, fewer expanded clones and increased TCR diversity were shown by the long-lived group, suggesting age selection.

The data also belong to a second study, concerning T cells of mothers and their children. The second paper further reports: The donors were nine systemically healthy Caucasian individuals, made up of three mothers and their six children. cDNA synthesis consumed the entire amount of extracted RNA, loaded at roughly 1.5 ug RNA in each 15 ul reaction. In the second PCR, the M1S primer added sample barcodes and 2-4 random nucleotides. More than 9 million TCR beta CDR3 reads were obtained from each mother, and several million reads were obtained from each child. Thymic selection shapes the output of TCR recombination in a similar way in related and unrelated pairs, and inherited differences have a minor effect. Normalized repertoire overlap in related mother-child pairs was always slightly higher than in unrelated mother-child pairs, but the difference was never significant. With a sensitivity of about 100 clones per million clonotypes, no persistent microchimeric T cell clones were detected. Deep NGS was used in the study to compare the TCR beta repertoires of mothers and children and to look for features that separate related mother-child pairs from unrelated individuals. The mean age was around 40 +/- 4 years for the mothers and approximately 11 +/- 4 years for the children. After adapter ligation with NEBNext reagents, the libraries were sequenced on Illumina HiSeq 2000 with 100+100 nt paired-end reads. To avoid cross-contamination, the mother libraries and the child libraries were prepared a month apart and sequenced in separate runs. Each donor had between 500,000 and 2,000,000 distinct TCR beta clonotypes identified. Naive TCR beta clonotypes were estimated from low-frequency clonotypes matched to each donor's FACS-determined naive share, without sorting.

The receptor chain draws on TRBV7-2 and TRBJ2-5, with TRBD2 matching 13 junction bases. This receptor was taken from a boy under 18 in good health. The sequencing sample was made of blood. The bases read TGTGCCAGCAGCCGTGGACTAGCGGGAGATGAGACCCAGTACTTC. This translates into CASSRGLAGDETQYF.